This passage covers 25 T cell receptor beta chains from one sample sequenced in a study of blood T cell repertoires in COVID-19. Sequencing used immunoSEQ multiplex PCR; TCRdb keeps in-frame clones, though not all of them. The data contain around 380,000 clones, 70% to 85% of them singletons. Input material: peripheral blood. These receptors originate from a human donor with acute or convalescent COVID-19. The donor label of this sample is uncertain.

This sequence joins TRBV7-6 and TRBJ2-7, with 9 bases matching TRBD2. The germline gives CDR1 SGHVS, CDR2 FNYEAQ. V lost 5 bases, J lost 4 bases, and 6 bases stayed unmatched. This CDR3 has 14 amino acids. CDR3 bases: TGTGCCAGCAGCCGACTAGCGGTCGGGTACGAGCAGTACTTC. Protein product: CASSRLAVGYEQYF.

The V and J genes are TRBV2 and TRBJ2-5, with 9 bases that match TRBD1. The CDR3 runs 15 residues. J lost 0 bases, V lost 6 bases, and 5 bases had no gene match. Germline CDR1 is SNHLY and CDR2 is FYNNEI. Written as DNA, the CDR3 is TGTGCCAGCAGCCCCGACAGGGGGGACCAAGAGACCCAGTACTTC. Translating it yields CASSPDRGDQETQYF.

The V gene is TRBV7-6, the J gene TRBJ2-7; 7 bases are shared with TRBD1. The CDR3 totals 16 residues. Germline CDR1 reads SGHVS; CDR2 reads FNYEAQ. V was pared by 4 bases and J by 0 bases, with 9 bases of the junction left unmatched. The CDR3 nucleotides read TGTGCCAGCAGCTCAGGGCTGCGGACAGGCTCCTACGAGCAGTACTTC. Encoded protein: CASSSGLRTGSYEQYF.

The chain joins TRBV15 to TRBJ2-7, with D perhaps matching TRBD1 (6 bases). The length of the CDR3 is 13 residues. The germline CDR1 and CDR2 sequences are LNHNV and YYDKDF (reference sequence). Trimming stripped 3 bases from V and 3 bases from J, with 9 bases between. CDR3 amino acids: CATSRDSNYEQYF. The CDR3 nucleotides read TGTGCCACCAGCAGGGACAGCAACTACGAGCAGTACTTC. Based on the CDR3 plus reference TRBV15 and TRBJ2-7, the full variable domain is DAMVIQNPRYQVTQFGKPVTLSCSQTLNHNVMYWYQQKSSQAPKLLFHYYDKDFNNEADTPDNFQSRRPNTSFCFLDIRSPGLGDTAMYLCATSRDSNYEQYFGPGTRLTVT.

This sequence joins TRBV28 and TRBJ1-1, with 10 nucleotides matching TRBD1. This CDR3 region has 15 residues. The J segment lost 4 bases and the V segment lost 2 bases, leaving 4 bases of the junction unmatched. Looked up from germline, CDR1 is MDHEN and CDR2 is SYDVKM. The CDR3 spells CASSLGGQGSTEAFF. CDR3 sequence (DNA): TGTGCCAGCAGTTTAGGGGGACAGGGGAGCACTGAAGCTTTCTTT. The full variable domain, with the rest looked up from reference TRBV28 and TRBJ1-1, is DVKVTQSSRYLVKRTGEKVFLECVQDMDHENMFWYRQDPGLGLRLIYFSYDVKMKEKGDIPEGYSVSREKKERFSLILESASTNQTSMYLCASSLGGQGSTEAFFGQGTRLTVV.

The chain couples TRBV6-5 to TRBJ2-4; a weak D match, TRBD1 (6 bases). This CDR3 comprises 12 residues. Trimming removed 5 bases from V and 6 bases from J, with 8 bases in between. Per germline, CDR1 MNHEY and CDR2 SVGAGI. The CDR3 sequence: CASSKDRNIQYF. The CDR3 nucleotides read TGTGCCAGCAGTAAGGACAGAAACATTCAGTACTTC.

This clone appeared a single time. The gene calls are TRBV4-2 and TRBJ2-5; 7 bases agree with TRBD1. Looked up from germline, CDR1 is LGHNA and CDR2 is YNFKEQ. The trim removed 10 bases at V and 4 bases at J, leaving 0 bases unmatched. There are 10 residues in the CDR3. CDR3 sequence reads: CATGGETQYF. CDR3 nucleotides: TGTGCCACAGGGGGAGAGACCCAGTACTTC.

The J gene is TRBJ1-2, the V gene TRBV5-1; 8 bases agree with TRBD1. The CDR3 loop spans 16 amino acids. J gave up 6 bases and V 4 bases, and 14 bases lay outside the gene matches. The V gene's germline CDR1 is SGHRS and CDR2 YFSETQ. CDR3 DNA sequence: TGCGCCAGCAGCCGATCCACGGGCAGGGGGCCCGATGGCTACACCTTC. Its protein is CASSRSTGRGPDGYTF.

The DNA of the CDR3 is TGTGCCAGCAGGGACTCAGTCGCCACCGGGGAGCTGTTTTTT. The encoded protein is CASRDSVATGELFF. The chain joins TRBV2 to TRBJ2-2, with D possibly TRBD2 on 5 matching bases. The germline V gene encodes CDR1 SNHLY and CDR2 FYNNEI. V shed 6 bases and J shed 4 bases, with 12 bases lying between them. The CDR3 loop spans 14 amino acids.

This chain connects TRBV7-9 to TRBJ2-5; TRBD2 agrees at 7 bases. Germline values: CDR1 SEHNR, CDR2 FQNEAQ (reference sequence). Trimming cost V 1 base and J 6 bases; bases outside gene matches: 8. The CDR3 has 15 residues. CDR3 amino acids: CASSLDTGREKTQYF. The CDR3 nucleotides read TGTGCCAGCAGCTTAGACACGGGGCGGGAGAAGACCCAGTACTTC.

The rearrangement uses TRBV2 and TRBJ1-1, with 7 bases identical to TRBD1. The CDR3 sequence is 9 residues long. V gave up 10 bases and J gave up 11 bases; unmatched junction bases: 4. Germline CDR1 SNHLY, CDR2 FYNNEI. CDR3 loop: CAIQGFAFF. The CDR3 DNA sequence: TGTGCCATACAGGGGTTCGCTTTCTTT. The full variable domain, in which reference TRBV2 and TRBJ1-1 provide the parts outside the CDR3, is EPEVTQTPSHQVTQMGQEVILRCVPISNHLYFYWYRQILGQKVEFLVSFYNNEISEKSEIFDDQFSVERPDGSNFTLKIRSTKLEDSAMYFCAIQGFAFFGQGTRLTVV.

CDR3 residues: CASSQLGVSGQGHYGYTF. CDR3 in DNA: TGTGCCAGCAGCCAACTGGGCGTATCGGGACAGGGCCACTATGGCTACACCTTC. The chain recombines TRBV3-1 (or the pseudogene TRBV3-2) with TRBJ1-2, with 9 bases identical to TRBD1. J lost 3 bases, V lost 2 bases, and 13 bases had no gene match. There are 18 residues in the CDR3. From germline, CDR1 is LGHDT and CDR2 YNNKEL (reference sequence).

This chain uses TRBV3-1 (or the pseudogene TRBV3-2) with TRBJ1-5; D call uncertain. The CDR3 is made up of 13 amino acids. Trimming cost V 1 base and J 5 bases, with 6 bases left between them. The germline gives CDR1 LGHDT, CDR2 YNNKEL (reference sequence). As DNA, the CDR3 is TGTGCCAGCAGCCAAGGAGCGTATCAGCCCCAGCATTTT. It is translated as CASSQGAYQPQHF.

This clone has just a few counts. V is TRBV5-1 and J is TRBJ1-6; 7 bases map to TRBD1. The CDR3 length is 17 residues. The J segment lost 9 bases and the V segment lost 2 bases, leaving 14 bases of the junction unmatched. Germline CDR1 and CDR2: SGHRS and YFSETQ. For the CDR3, the DNA is TGCGCCAGCAGCTTCGGGTCATCGCAGGGGGTAGGTTCACCCCTCCACTTT. It codes for CASSFGSSQGVGSPLHF.

The chain couples TRBV7-2 to TRBJ2-1; the match to TRBD2 covers 10 bases. The CDR3 sequence is 15 residues long. Unmatched junction bases numbered 6, after V lost 2 bases and J lost 8 bases. Germline lookup yields CDR1 SGHTA and CDR2 FQGNSA. CDR3 coding DNA: TGTGCCAGCAGCTTACAGGCTAGCGGGAGTCATGAGCAGTTCTTC. The encoded protein is CASSLQASGSHEQFF.

The rearrangement links TRBV19 to TRBJ1-4, with D tentatively TRBD1 (5 bases). Trimming shortened V by 9 bases and J by 12 bases, and 26 bases separated the two germline ends. Germline CDR1 and CDR2: LNHDA and SQIVND (reference sequence). This CDR3 has 15 amino acids. CDR3 region: CARTLPDRLVAELFF. In DNA, the CDR3 is TGTGCCAGAACCCTACCCGACAGATTGGTTGCCGAACTGTTTTTT.

Concerning this clone: This same CDR3 is encoded by further DNA sequences in the sample. This sequence joins TRBV6-5 and TRBJ2-7, with D perhaps TRBD2 (5 bases). V was cut by 0 bases and J by 0 bases, with 6 bases left in between. Per the germline V gene, CDR1 is MNHEY and CDR2 is SVGAGI. The CDR3 is 14 amino acids. Here the CDR3 DNA reads TGTGCCAGCAGTTACTCACGGGGCTCCTACGAGCAGTACTTC. Translation gives CASSYSRGSYEQYF.

The sample holds a few counts of this clone. The chain recombines TRBV7-2 with TRBJ1-3, with D possibly being TRBD1 (5 bases). CDR1 SGHTA and CDR2 FQGNSA come from the germline V gene. V shed 4 bases and J shed 0 bases, with 10 bases lying between them. The CDR3 length is 15 residues. The CDR3 DNA follows: TGTGCCAGCAGCTCGCGACAGAGCTCTGGAAACACCATATATTTT. This codes for CASSSRQSSGNTIYF.

The rearrangement joins TRBV3-1 (or the pseudogene TRBV3-2) to TRBJ1-2; 7 nucleotides line up with TRBD1. CDR3 length: 14 amino acids. CDR1 and CDR2 (germline): LGHDT, YNNKEL (reference sequence). J gave up 0 bases and V 5 bases, and 3 bases lay outside the gene matches. Written as DNA, the CDR3 is TGTGCCAGCAGCTACAGGGGTACTAACTATGGCTACACCTTC. Amino acid sequence: CASSYRGTNYGYTF.

This clone was recorded only once. The same CDR3 also results from other DNA sequences found in this sample. The genes are TRBV15 and TRBJ1-5, with unresolved D. With 0 bases removed from V and 4 bases from J, the gap between germline ends came to 10 bases. CDR3 size: 15 residues. The V gene's germline CDR1 is LNHNV and CDR2 YYDKDF (reference sequence). The CDR3 region is CATSRDPSGNQPQHF. The CDR3, as DNA: TGTGCCACCAGCAGAGATCCCTCGGGTAATCAGCCCCAGCATTTT.

This clone appeared a few times. The chain couples TRBV6-1 to TRBJ2-5, with TRBD2 matching 9 bases. Germline CDR1 and CDR2: MNHNS and SASEGT. CDR3 length equals 17 residues. The V gene end was trimmed by 1 base and the J gene end by 7 bases; junction bases not matched to a gene: 13. The CDR3 spells CASSEVGLAGPQGTQYF. CDR3 in DNA: TGTGCCAGCAGTGAAGTAGGGCTAGCGGGGCCACAGGGGACCCAGTACTTC.

The chain employs TRBV24-1 and TRBJ1-5; D is possibly TRBD1 (6 bases). Looked up from germline, CDR1 is KGHDR and CDR2 is SFDVKD. The CDR3 spans 16 residues. V gave up 1 base and J gave up 5 bases, with 14 bases separating them. As DNA, the CDR3 is TGTGCCACCAGTGATTTTTCAGGGGCTGGGCATCAGCCCCAGCATTTT. It yields the protein CATSDFSGAGHQPQHF.

This chain joins TRBV25-1 and TRBJ1-1; the D gene is possibly TRBD1 (5 bases). This CDR3 comprises 14 residues. Germline lookup yields CDR1 MGHDK and CDR2 SYGVNS. The V end lost 3 bases, the J end lost 5 bases, and 13 bases lay between the germline ends. The CDR3 loop is CASSDVGGSTEAFF. DNA of the CDR3: TGTGCCAGCAGTGATGTGGGGGGGAGTACTGAAGCTTTCTTT.

As to this clone: Relative to the germline gene, one junction end is altered; a read error may explain this. The chain has TRBV27 and TRBJ2-5, with 8 bases aligning to TRBD1. The CDR3 consists of 16 residues. Germline-derived CDR1 and CDR2 are MNHEY and SMNVEV (reference sequence). This CDR3 reads CASRLSGTGSQETQYF. The CDR3 nucleotides are TGTGCCAGCAGATTATCCGGGACAGGCTCGCAAGAGACCCAGTACTTC.

The rearrangement links TRBV11-1 to TRBJ2-1; 8 nucleotides agree with TRBD2. This CDR3 region has 15 residues. With 1 base clipped from V and 4 bases from J, the junction kept 3 bases outside the gene matches. Germline V gene lookup returns CDR1 SGHAT and CDR2 FQDESV (reference sequence). CDR3 residues: CASSLVTSAYNEQFF. The CDR3 DNA reads TGTGCCAGCAGCTTAGTGACTAGCGCTTACAATGAGCAGTTCTTC.